The rows below give T cell receptor beta chains drawn from one sample of a study of T cell clones after liver transplantation. Assay used: immunoSEQ multiplex PCR; TCRdb lists only in-frame clones, some missing. In the table there are about 51,000 clones, less than 90% of which are singletons. This specimen consisted of CD8+ T cells from blood, obtained 12 months after liver transplant. These receptors were collected from a human patient who received a liver transplant. The graft donor may have contributed some T cells. Both conserved end residues are part of each CDR3. The D gene is left open where the match is weak. Expanded clones are given a class, and other clones once, few, many or no size at all.

V gene	J gene	D gene	clone size	CDR3 DNA	CDR3 protein
TRBV28	TRBJ2-7	TRBD1	NA	TGTGCCAGCAACCCGACAGGGGTGGACGAGCAGTACTTC	CASNPTGVDEQYF
TRBV19	TRBJ1-1	NA	NA	TGTGCCAGTAGTATAAGTGTCCAGGGGCACACTGAAGCTTTCTTT	CASSISVQGHTEAFF
TRBV11-2	TRBJ2-7	NA	NA	TGTGCCAGCAGCTTAGATCTGGGCAGCTACTCCTACGAGCAGTACTTC	CASSLDLGSYSYEQYF
TRBV16	TRBJ2-1	NA	NA	TGTGCCAGCAGCCGTAGAGGAGACCAAAACAATGAGCAGTTCTTC	CASSRRGDQNNEQFF
TRBV2	TRBJ2-3	NA	NA	TGTGCCAGCCTGCCCTACACAGATACGCAGTATTTT	CASLPYTDTQYF
TRBV28	TRBJ1-1	NA	NA	TGTGCCAGCGGTTCCTACAGGGCCGAGAACACTGAAGCTTTCTTT	CASGSYRAENTEAFF
TRBV19	TRBJ1-5	TRBD1	many	TGTGCCACCCAAACAGGGGGTTATAGCAATCAGCCCCAGCATTTT	CATQTGGYSNQPQHF
TRBV19	TRBJ1-5	NA	NA	TGTGCCAGTAGTATGGGGGGATTCAATCAGCCCCAGCATTTT	CASSMGGFNQPQHF
TRBV13	TRBJ1-3	TRBD1	NA	TGTGCCAGCAGTCCGGAGGGGGCAGGCGGAAACACCATATATTTT	CASSPEGAGGNTIYF
TRBV11-2	TRBJ1-2	NA	NA	TGTGCCAGCAGCCGACCCGGGGCAGGGGTCGACTATGGCTACACCTTC	CASSRPGAGVDYGYTF
TRBV27	TRBJ1-4	NA	NA	TGTGCCAGCAGTTTATCCGCCCCAGGTGAAAAACTGTTTTTT	CASSLSAPGEKLFF
TRBV7-9	TRBJ2-2	NA	NA	TGTGCCGGGGCAAACACCGGGGAGCTGTTTTTT	CAGANTGELFF
TRBV19	TRBJ2-2	TRBD2	NA	TGTGCCAGTAGTACGATACTAGCGGGAGCCGGTGGCACCGGGGAGCTGTTTTTT	CASSTILAGAGGTGELFF
TRBV5-4	TRBJ1-5	NA	NA	TGTGCCAGCAGCTCGTTCGGTCAGCCCCAGCATTTT	CASSSFGQPQHF
TRBV2	TRBJ2-2	NA	NA	TGTGCCAGCAGTGAAGCGCTTCCAGGGCGATGGGGGAGTCGGACCGGGGAGCTGTTTTTT	CASSEALPGRWGSRTGELFF
TRBV27	TRBJ1-5	NA	NA	TGTGCCAGCAGTTTGCTAGGGGAGCCCGGTCAGCCCCAGCATTTT	CASSLLGEPGQPQHF
TRBV27	TRBJ2-3	NA	NA	TGTGCCAGCAGCATTGGACCCTATAGCGACGGGCAGTATTTT	CASSIGPYSDGQYF
TRBV11-2	TRBJ2-1	NA	NA	TGTGCCAGCAGCTTAGGAGTAGGGGCGGATGAGCAGTTCTTC	CASSLGVGADEQFF
TRBV28	TRBJ2-2	TRBD1	NA	TGTGCCAGCAGCACAGGGGATTTCCCCGGGGAGCTGTTTTTT	CASSTGDFPGELFF
TRBV6-1	TRBJ1-4	NA	few	TGTGCCAGCACCCCTAATGAAAAACTGTTTTTT	CASTPNEKLFF
TRBV4-3	TRBJ2-1	NA	NA	TGCGCCAGCAGCCATGATGGGAGCGGGTCCTACAATGAGCAGTTCTTC	CASSHDGSGSYNEQFF
TRBV7-9	TRBJ1-1	NA	NA	TGTGCCAGCACAATTGACACATCGAACACTGAAGCTTTCTTT	CASTIDTSNTEAFF
TRBV6-5	TRBJ2-7	NA	once	TGTGCCAGCAGTGAAGGGGACCCGGGACAGCAGTACTTC	CASSEGDPGQQYF
TRBV4-2	TRBJ2-7	TRBD2	NA	TGTGCCAGCAGCCAAGAGGGCGGGACTAGCGCCTACGAGCAGTACTTC	CASSQEGGTSAYEQYF
TRBV4-3	TRBJ2-2	TRBD2	NA	TGCGCCAGCAGCCAAGAAATTTGGGGGACTAGCGGGACCGGGGAGCTGTTTTTT	CASSQEIWGTSGTGELFF
TRBV30	TRBJ1-2	TRBD1	NA	TGTGCCTGGAGTGGGGTAAACAGGGGAGGCTATGGCTACACCTTC	CAWSGVNRGGYGYTF
TRBV14	TRBJ2-5	NA	NA	TGTGCCAGCAGCCAAGGGGGTTCGGGACCCATTGGAGAGACCCAGTACTTC	CASSQGGSGPIGETQYF
TRBV19	TRBJ2-6	NA	NA	TGTGCCAGTAGCACATCCGAGTTATGGGCCAACGTCCTGACTTTC	CASSTSELWANVLTF
TRBV28	TRBJ2-7	NA	NA	TGTGCCAGCAGTTTACGCGGTTGGACCTCCTACGAGCAGTACTTC	CASSLRGWTSYEQYF
TRBV5-1	TRBJ2-7	TRBD1	NA	TGCGCCAGCAGCTTGGAGGACAGGGGTACCTACGAGCAGTACTTC	CASSLEDRGTYEQYF
TRBV6-1	TRBJ1-1	NA	NA	TGTGCCGTTCCCTCGCTTACAGGGCCGAACACTGAAGCTTTCTTT	CAVPSLTGPNTEAFF
TRBV27	TRBJ2-7	TRBD1	NA	TGTGCCAGCAGTATTTATGGACAGGGCTCCTACGAGCAGTACTTC	CASSIYGQGSYEQYF
TRBV28	TRBJ1-2	NA	NA	TGTGCCAGCAGTTTAAGGACTCCCTATGGCTACACCTTC	CASSLRTPYGYTF
TRBV28	TRBJ2-1	NA	NA	TGTGCCAGCAGTTTATTGGGGGCTAGCGGATACAATGAGCAGTTCTTC	CASSLLGASGYNEQFF
TRBV7-9	TRBJ2-1	TRBD2	NA	TGTGCCAGCAGCTTAGTCCTAGCGGGAGGGGATGAGCAGTTCTTC	CASSLVLAGGDEQFF
TRBV28	TRBJ2-2	TRBD1	NA	TGTGCCAGCAATCCCGGGACAGTGGATACCGGGGAGCTGTTTTTT	CASNPGTVDTGELFF
TRBV19	TRBJ1-1	NA	NA	TGTGCCAGTAGTATGGCCGGGACTGTGAACACTGAAGCTTTCTTT	CASSMAGTVNTEAFF
TRBV2	TRBJ2-7	NA	NA	TGTGCCAGCAGTGACCGAACCTACGAGCAGTACTTC	CASSDRTYEQYF